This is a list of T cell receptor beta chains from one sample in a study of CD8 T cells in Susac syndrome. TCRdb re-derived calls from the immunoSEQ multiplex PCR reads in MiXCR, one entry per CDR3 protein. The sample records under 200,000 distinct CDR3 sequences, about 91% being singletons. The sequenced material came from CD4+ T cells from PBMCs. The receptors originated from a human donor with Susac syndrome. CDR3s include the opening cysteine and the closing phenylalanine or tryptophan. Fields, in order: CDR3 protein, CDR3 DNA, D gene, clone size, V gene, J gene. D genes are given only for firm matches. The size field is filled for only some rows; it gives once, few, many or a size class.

CDR3: CSVGVDRSNYEQYF; DNA: TGCAGCGTTGGAGTCGACAGGTCTAACTACGAGCAGTACTTC; D: NA; size: NA; V: TRBV29-1; J: TRBJ2-7
CDR3: CASRGTGQLSGNTIYF; DNA: TGTGCCAGCAGAGGAACTGGACAGCTCTCTGGAAACACCATATATTTT; D: NA; size: NA; V: TRBV6-1; J: TRBJ1-3
CDR3: CASSFGPSISSNQPQHF; DNA: TGTGCCAGCAGCTTCGGGCCCTCAATATCTAGCAATCAGCCCCAGCATTTT; D: NA; size: NA; V: TRBV7-2; J: TRBJ1-5
CDR3: CASKEVAGFSTDTQYF; DNA: TGTGCCAGTAAGGAAGTAGCGGGGTTTAGCACAGATACGCAGTATTTT; D: TRBD2; size: NA; V: TRBV19; J: TRBJ2-3
CDR3: CASSPPRNTGELFF; DNA: TGTGCCAGCAGCCCCCCCAGGAACACCGGGGAGCTGTTTTTT; D: NA; size: NA; V: TRBV7-2; J: TRBJ2-2
CDR3: CASRGSVSSYNEQFF; DNA: TGTGCCAGCAGGGGCTCCGTCAGCTCCTACAATGAGCAGTTCTTC; D: NA; size: NA; V: TRBV2; J: TRBJ2-1
CDR3: CASSYAGTGPGSNQPQHF; DNA: TGTGCCAGCAGTTACGCCGGGACAGGGCCCGGTAGCAATCAGCCCCAGCATTTT; D: TRBD1; size: NA; V: TRBV6-2/TRBV6-3; J: TRBJ1-5
CDR3: CASSPVPDMNEKLFF; DNA: TGCGCCAGCAGCCCCGTACCTGACATGAATGAAAAACTGTTTTTT; D: NA; size: NA; V: TRBV4-1; J: TRBJ1-4
CDR3: CSAWREEKLFF; DNA: TGCAGTGCTTGGCGGGAGGAAAAACTGTTTTTT; D: NA; size: NA; V: TRBV20-1; J: TRBJ1-4
CDR3: CASSFGWDTEAFF; DNA: TGCGCCAGCAGCTTCGGGTGGGACACTGAAGCTTTCTTT; D: NA; size: NA; V: TRBV5-1; J: TRBJ1-1
CDR3: CASSVVSGGTEQYF; DNA: TGTGCCAGCAGCGTAGTTAGCGGGGGGACCGAGCAGTACTTC; D: TRBD2; size: NA; V: TRBV9; J: TRBJ2-7
CDR3: CASSEGFGANVLTF; DNA: TGCGCCAGCAGCGAGGGATTTGGGGCCAACGTCCTGACTTTC; D: NA; size: NA; V: TRBV5-1; J: TRBJ2-6
CDR3: CASSTGVTSYEQYF; DNA: TGTGCCAGCAGTACTGGGGTTACTTCCTACGAGCAGTACTTC; D: NA; size: few; V: TRBV7-6; J: TRBJ2-7
CDR3: CASSYSFQGGEQFF; DNA: TGTGCCAGCAGTTACTCGTTTCAGGGAGGTGAGCAGTTCTTC; D: NA; size: NA; V: TRBV6-5; J: TRBJ2-1
CDR3: CASSLASGTEAFF; DNA: TGTGCCAGCAGCTTAGCCTCGGGGACTGAAGCTTTCTTT; D: NA; size: NA; V: TRBV7-8; J: TRBJ1-1
CDR3: CASSESGYGYTF; DNA: TGTGCCAGCAGTGAATCCGGTTATGGCTACACCTTC; D: NA; size: NA; V: TRBV6-1; J: TRBJ1-2
CDR3: CASSLGRRSDYNEQFF; DNA: TGTGCCAGCAGCTTAGGTCGCAGGTCCGACTACAATGAGCAGTTCTTC; D: NA; size: NA; V: TRBV7-3; J: TRBJ2-1
CDR3: CASSIKEGADTQYF; DNA: TGTGCCAGTAGTATTAAAGAGGGGGCAGATACGCAGTATTTT; D: NA; size: NA; V: TRBV19; J: TRBJ2-3
CDR3: CASSQTTGGHGGNIQYF; DNA: TGTGCCAGCAGCCAAACAACAGGGGGCCATGGGGGGAACATTCAGTACTTC; D: TRBD1; size: NA; V: TRBV3-1; J: TRBJ2-4
CDR3: CASSQNSGGPDTQYF; DNA: TGTGCCAGCAGCCAAAATAGCGGGGGGCCAGATACGCAGTATTTT; D: TRBD2; size: NA; V: TRBV3-1; J: TRBJ2-3
CDR3: CASSQLGLALNEQFF; DNA: TGCGCCAGCAGCCAACTGGGACTGGCCCTCAATGAGCAGTTCTTC; D: NA; size: NA; V: TRBV4-1; J: TRBJ2-1
CDR3: CASSLGQGAGSPLHF; DNA: TGTGCCAGCAGCTTAGGCCAGGGGGCCGGTTCACCCCTCCACTTT; D: TRBD1; size: once; V: TRBV7-8; J: TRBJ1-6
CDR3: CASSALGTSGGAGEQFF; DNA: TGTGCCAGCAGCGCTCTAGGGACTAGCGGGGGGGCGGGGGAGCAGTTCTTC; D: TRBD2; size: NA; V: TRBV2; J: TRBJ2-1
CDR3: CASTRTSGSLGGELFF; DNA: TGTGCCAGCACCCGGACTAGCGGGAGTTTGGGCGGGGAGCTGTTTTTT; D: TRBD2; size: few; V: TRBV5-4; J: TRBJ2-2
CDR3: CASSLRLAGGTDTQYF; DNA: TGTGCCAGCAGCTTAAGACTAGCGGGGGGCACAGATACGCAGTATTTT; D: TRBD2; size: NA; V: TRBV7-3; J: TRBJ2-3
CDR3: CSVRGGKETQYF; DNA: TGCAGCGTTCGGGGGGGAAAAGAGACCCAGTACTTC; D: TRBD2; size: NA; V: TRBV29-1; J: TRBJ2-5
CDR3: CASSFGAGSSYEQYF; DNA: TGTGCCAGCAGCTTCGGGGCAGGTAGCTCCTACGAGCAGTACTTC; D: NA; size: NA; V: TRBV5-6; J: TRBJ2-7
CDR3: CASSPLGVSSTDTQYF; DNA: TGTGCCAGCTCACCACTGGGGGTGTCTAGCACAGATACGCAGTATTTT; D: NA; size: NA; V: TRBV18; J: TRBJ2-3
CDR3: CASRDIFRSGNTIYF; DNA: TGTGCCAGCAGAGACATCTTCAGGTCGGGAAACACCATATATTTT; D: NA; size: NA; V: TRBV6-1; J: TRBJ1-3
CDR3: CASSAGSVDTEAFF; DNA: TGTGCCAGCAGCGCCGGGAGTGTCGACACTGAAGCTTTCTTT; D: NA; size: NA; V: TRBV9; J: TRBJ1-1
CDR3: CASSQAQGTYEQYF; DNA: TGTGCCAGCAGCCAAGCCCAGGGGACCTACGAGCAGTACTTC; D: NA; size: NA; V: TRBV3-1; J: TRBJ2-7
CDR3: CASSEQASTDTQYF; DNA: TGTGCCAGCAGTGAACAGGCCAGCACAGATACGCAGTATTTT; D: NA; size: NA; V: TRBV2; J: TRBJ2-3
CDR3: CASSTSGRYYNEQFF; DNA: TGTGCCAGTAGCACAAGCGGGAGGTACTACAATGAGCAGTTCTTC; D: TRBD2; size: NA; V: TRBV19; J: TRBJ2-1
CDR3: CASSGSGTSNEQFF; DNA: TGTGCCAGCAGTGGGTCCGGGACGAGCAATGAGCAGTTCTTC; D: NA; size: NA; V: TRBV12-3/TRBV12-4; J: TRBJ2-1
CDR3: CASSLAKWASYGYTF; DNA: TGTGCCAGCAGCTTAGCAAAATGGGCCAGCTATGGCTACACCTTC; D: NA; size: NA; V: TRBV11-2; J: TRBJ1-2
CDR3: CASSLGTANYGYTF; DNA: TGCGCCAGCAGCTTGGGGACAGCTAACTATGGCTACACCTTC; D: NA; size: NA; V: TRBV5-1; J: TRBJ1-2
CDR3: CASSLGDLSTEAFF; DNA: TGCGCCAGCAGCCTCGGGGACCTTAGCACTGAAGCTTTCTTT; D: NA; size: NA; V: TRBV4-1; J: TRBJ1-1
CDR3: CSAPRGASSDNEQFF; DNA: TGCAGTGCTCCGCGGGGGGCTAGCTCCGACAATGAGCAGTTCTTC; D: TRBD2; size: NA; V: TRBV20-1; J: TRBJ2-1
CDR3: CASSQEGRAGGDSDTQYF; DNA: TGTGCCAGCAGCCAAGAAGGAAGAGCGGGAGGAGATTCAGATACGCAGTATTTT; D: TRBD2; size: NA; V: TRBV4-2; J: TRBJ2-3
CDR3: CASSLAFVGQPRETQYF; DNA: TGCGCCAGCAGCTTGGCCTTTGTGGGTCAGCCCAGAGAGACCCAGTACTTC; D: NA; size: NA; V: TRBV5-1; J: TRBJ2-5
CDR3: CASSLHRAPLYNEQFF; DNA: TGTGCTAGCAGCTTACACCGGGCCCCGCTCTACAATGAGCAGTTCTTC; D: NA; size: NA; V: TRBV7-7; J: TRBJ2-1
CDR3: CASSLGLAGPTDTQYF; DNA: TGTGCCAGCAGCTTGGGACTAGCGGGGCCCACAGATACGCAGTATTTT; D: TRBD2; size: NA; V: TRBV7-3; J: TRBJ2-3
CDR3: CASSFPRRQTSGRAGHEQFF; DNA: TGTGCCAGCAGCTTCCCTCGACGGCAGACTAGCGGGAGGGCCGGTCATGAGCAGTTCTTC; D: TRBD2; size: NA; V: TRBV11-2; J: TRBJ2-1
CDR3: CASTSGGKTGYEQYF; DNA: TGTGCCAGCACTTCCGGGGGGAAAACGGGCTACGAGCAGTACTTC; D: TRBD2; size: NA; V: TRBV6-2/TRBV6-3; J: TRBJ2-7
CDR3: CSVSPGDTEAFF; DNA: TGCAGTGTTTCGCCAGGGGACACTGAAGCTTTCTTT; D: NA; size: NA; V: TRBV20-1; J: TRBJ1-1
CDR3: CASSLVGIPTYEQYF; DNA: TGTGCCAGCAGCTTAGTAGGCATCCCTACCTACGAGCAGTACTTC; D: NA; size: NA; V: TRBV7-8; J: TRBJ2-7
CDR3: CASSYSGTGGSWVSETQYF; DNA: TGTGCCAGCAGTTACTCTGGGACAGGGGGTTCTTGGGTTTCGGAGACCCAGTACTTC; D: TRBD1; size: NA; V: TRBV6-5; J: TRBJ2-5
CDR3: CASSQGSAATNEKLFF; DNA: TGTGCCAGCAGCCAGGGATCCGCAGCAACTAATGAAAAACTGTTTTTT; D: NA; size: NA; V: TRBV5-6; J: TRBJ1-4
CDR3: CASRLTSGMLGTGELFF; DNA: TGCGCCAGCAGGTTGACTAGCGGGATGCTCGGCACCGGGGAGCTGTTTTTT; D: TRBD2; size: NA; V: TRBV5-1; J: TRBJ2-2
CDR3: CASSQNRRGPTDTQYF; DNA: TGTGCCAGCAGCCAAAACAGGCGAGGGCCCACAGATACGCAGTATTTT; D: NA; size: NA; V: TRBV3-1; J: TRBJ2-3
CDR3: CASSPRETYNEQFF; DNA: TGTGCCAGTAGCCCAAGAGAAACCTACAATGAGCAGTTCTTC; D: NA; size: NA; V: TRBV19; J: TRBJ2-1
CDR3: CASSNSGSSYEQYF; DNA: TGCGCCAGCAGCAATAGCGGGAGCTCCTACGAGCAGTACTTC; D: TRBD2; size: NA; V: TRBV5-1; J: TRBJ2-7
CDR3: CSAIAGGNGYTF; DNA: TGCAGTGCTATTGCAGGGGGGAATGGCTACACCTTC; D: TRBD1; size: NA; V: TRBV20-1; J: TRBJ1-2
CDR3: CASSWGTSIASGEQFF; DNA: TGTGCCAGCAGCTGGGGGACTAGCATCGCCTCTGGTGAGCAGTTCTTC; D: TRBD2; size: NA; V: TRBV5-8; J: TRBJ2-1
CDR3: CASSIRTMFSGANVLTF; DNA: TGTGCCAGTAGTATCCGCACCATGTTCTCTGGGGCCAACGTCCTGACTTTC; D: NA; size: NA; V: TRBV19; J: TRBJ2-6
CDR3: CASSFQGLDTEAFF; DNA: TGTGCCAGCAGTTTTCAGGGTCTGGACACTGAAGCTTTCTTT; D: NA; size: NA; V: TRBV12-3/TRBV12-4; J: TRBJ1-1
CDR3: CSARVGRGTGELFF; DNA: TGCAGTGCTAGAGTCGGGCGAGGCACCGGGGAGCTGTTTTTT; D: NA; size: NA; V: TRBV20-1; J: TRBJ2-2
CDR3: CASSTFHRDRVNQPQHF; DNA: TGTGCCAGCAGCACGTTTCACCGGGACAGGGTAAATCAGCCCCAGCATTTT; D: NA; size: NA; V: TRBV21-1; J: TRBJ1-5